Sequencing of this T cell receptor (beta chain) was carried out in a study of blood T cells in healthy people across ages (dated by TCRdb to between 2015 and 2017). For the wider study: In model experiments, template switching captured roughly one uniquely barcoded TCR beta cDNA molecule for every two T cells. The study measured age-related changes in TCR beta repertoire diversity using deep sequencing normalized with unique cDNA molecular identifiers. Four age groups were formed from the donors: young (average about 16 years), middle-aged (approximately 42), aged (62) and long-lived (about 75). To avoid experimental bias, donors of different ages were distributed randomly across sequencing lanes. Two additional independent replicas of 1 million unique cDNA reads from the same blood draw were analyzed for two donors (one aged 18 to 30 and one aged 80 or older).

The approximately 40 donors, aged about 6 to 95 years, were systemically healthy Caucasian individuals from Russia. Each donor gave ten milliliters of peripheral blood, collected into EDTA-treated Vacutainer tubes. PBMCs were isolated by Ficoll-Paque density-gradient centrifugation, with at least 7 million obtained per sample. Total RNA, at least 5 micrograms per sample, was extracted from PBMCs with Trizol reagent. Naive CD45RAhigh/CD27high T cell percentages were measured by flow cytometry on a PBMC aliquot from every donor. Library method: 5' RACE. The instrument was an Illumina HiSeq 2500. The second PCR ran for roughly 7 to 12 cycles and used a J-beta primer mix along with a sample-barcoded 5' primer. A unique molecular identifier was introduced onto each TCR beta cDNA molecule by a template-switch 5' adaptor carrying 12 random nucleotides. Each sample yielded at least 3 million CDR3-containing paired-end reads. First-strand cDNA was synthesized from all RNA with the Mint cDNA synthesis kit, primed by a TRBC-specific oligonucleotide. After uracil-DNA glycosylase treatment, a first 18-cycle PCR used universal primers M1SS and BC2_uni_R on all cDNA. Per the original workflow: Each sample was normalized by randomly selecting 1 million high-quality reads, each carrying a distinct molecular identifier. Instead of being binned into consensus sequences, reads that shared molecular identifiers were thrown out. MiTCR, set to a Q25 quality threshold and the strictest error-elimination algorithm, was used for CDR3 identification, clonotype clustering and error correction. A nonparametric unseen species model with Euler transformation was used to estimate a lower bound on total TCR beta diversity. TCRdb reran the public reads through fastp at Q25 and MiXCR, keeping productive beta chains. Entries that share a CDR3 protein sequence are merged under the most common genes and DNA. The V and J calls here are based on TCRdb, not the publication. The sample table holds 500,000 to 600,000 distinct CDR3 sequences, of which 27% were seen once. 15% to 20% of the sample is taken by the ten largest.

Trimming at the junction amounts to 3 bases on V and 3 bases on J, and the germline ends lie 5 bases apart. From its cysteine to its phenylalanine, the CDR3 spans 12 amino acids. Only the CDR3 region is kept as DNA, spanning 36 bases read in frame from base 1. Study-wide conclusions, independent of this receptor: There was a strong correlation between observed TCR beta diversity and the percentage of naive T cells measured by flow cytometry. Estimates of total diversity based on one million sequenced T cells were regarded as lower bounds and as underestimates. Because donor CMV infection status was unknown, age-related changes in expanded clonotypes were potentially confounded. As age increased, observed TCR beta diversity per million T cells dropped in a roughly linear way, and a significant reduction was already evident by age around 41. Bulk unsorted PBMC profiling prevented conclusive comparison of naive and antigen-experienced compartments. Compared with the aged group, the long-lived group had more naive CD4+ T cells, fewer expanded clones and increased TCR diversity, suggesting age selection.

A note on this clonotype: Its specific antigen is unknown. One base away there is no much larger clone; base qualities are not given.

The chain is encoded by TRBV12-3 or TRBV12-4 joined to TRBJ1-1; too little of a D gene remains to name it. This TCR derives from a woman between 65 and 79 years old in good health. The material sequenced was blood. Here is the DNA: TGTGCCAGCAGTTTGGAGTACACTGAAGCTTTCTTT. Its product reads: CASSLEYTEAFF.